These 27 T cell receptor beta chains share one sample of origin, sequenced in a study of blood T cell repertoires in COVID-19. Data came from immunoSEQ multiplex PCR; TCRdb stores just in-frame clones and leaves some out. The table includes about 200,000 clones, 89% detected once. Sequenced input: peripheral blood. The receptors were sampled from a woman aged 40 to 55 with acute or convalescent COVID-19.

The chain has TRBV2 and TRBJ2-2; unclear D gene. CDR3 length: 14 residues. Deletions cut 8 bases from V and 1 base from J, with 11 bases between. Per the germline V gene, CDR1 is SNHLY and CDR2 is FYNNEI. Here the CDR3 DNA reads TGTGCCAGCCGCGGAGACGGGAACACCGGGGAGCTGTTTTTT. Amino acid sequence: CASRGDGNTGELFF.

The rearrangement uses TRBV2 and TRBJ1-1; perhaps TRBD1 as D (5 bases). V shed 11 bases and J shed 0 bases, with 13 bases lying between them. In germline, CDR1 is SNHLY, CDR2 FYNNEI. The CDR3 has 13 residues. This CDR3 is CAGTRGVNTEAFF. The CDR3 nucleotides are TGTGCCGGGACTAGGGGTGTGAACACTGAAGCTTTCTTT.

This rearrangement joins TRBV29-1 to TRBJ1-4; weak D call: TRBD1 (5 bases). The germline CDR1 and CDR2 sequences are SQVTM and ANQGSEA. This CDR3 region has 15 residues. V was shortened by 1 base and J by 4 bases, with 13 bases between the two germline ends. Written as DNA, the CDR3 is TGCAGCGTTGAAGTGGGGGAGGGGCGTAATGAAAAACTGTTTTTT. This encodes CSVEVGEGRNEKLFF.

This chain links TRBV7-3 with TRBJ2-3, with 8 nucleotides matching TRBD1. J was trimmed by 0 bases and V by 6 bases; bases with no gene match: 5. Per germline, CDR1 SGHTA and CDR2 FQGTGA. The CDR3 loop spans 15 amino acids. The CDR3 protein is CASSARTGSTDTQYF. The CDR3, as DNA: TGTGCCAGCAGTGCCCGGACAGGGAGCACAGATACGCAGTATTTT.

V usage is TRBV9 and J usage is TRBJ1-3; perhaps TRBD1 as D (5 bases). Germline V CDR1 and CDR2: SGDLS, YYNGEE. V was shortened by 4 bases and J by 4 bases, with 15 bases between the two germline ends. The CDR3 runs 15 residues. The DNA for the CDR3 is TGTGCCAGCAGCATCTACGGGGGAAGGGGAAACACCATATATTTT. As protein: CASSIYGGRGNTIYF.

V and J are TRBV28 and TRBJ1-5, with D hard to call. Germline CDR1 reads MDHEN; CDR2 reads SYDVKM. This CDR3 region has 14 residues. V shed 6 bases and J shed 2 bases, with 11 bases lying between them. The CDR3 protein is CASSGSEGNQPQHF. For the CDR3, the DNA is TGTGCCAGCAGCGGGTCTGAGGGCAATCAGCCCCAGCATTTT. The variable domain in full, with the rest retrieved from reference TRBV28 and TRBJ1-5, is DVKVTQSSRYLVKRTGEKVFLECVQDMDHENMFWYRQDPGLGLRLIYFSYDVKMKEKGDIPEGYSVSREKKERFSLILESASTNQTSMYLCASSGSEGNQPQHFGDGTRLSIL.

This clone was seen only once. The rearrangement joins TRBV11-2 to TRBJ1-1; weak D call: TRBD1 (5 bases). The V end lost 3 bases, the J end lost 5 bases, and 13 bases lay between the germline ends. Germline values: CDR1 SGHAT, CDR2 FQNNGV. CDR3 length: 14 amino acids. The CDR3 region is CASSLVRRGTEAFF. CDR3 bases: TGTGCCAGCAGCTTGGTTCGCCGGGGGACTGAAGCTTTCTTT.

This sequence joins TRBV2 and TRBJ2-3; TRBD1 matches 10 bases. V gave up 4 bases and J gave up 0 bases; unmatched junction bases: 1. The CDR3 is made up of 15 amino acids. Per germline, CDR1 SNHLY and CDR2 FYNNEI. CDR3 nucleotide sequence: TGTGCCAGCAGTGGGGACAGGGGTAGCACAGATACGCAGTATTTT. Protein product: CASSGDRGSTDTQYF.

The chain joins TRBV9 to TRBJ1-4, with D possibly being TRBD1 (6 bases). The V gene's germline CDR1 is SGDLS and CDR2 YYNGEE. The CDR3 has 14 amino acids. V was cut by 7 bases and J by 6 bases, with 16 bases left in between. CDR3 coding DNA: TGTGCCAGCGGAGTAGGGGGAGGGGATGAAAAACTGTTTTTT. Translated: CASGVGGGDEKLFF.

The CDR3 spells CASSPRGDRGPYSNQPQHF. Here the CDR3 DNA reads TGTGCCAGTAGTCCCCGGGGGGACAGGGGACCCTATAGCAATCAGCCCCAGCATTTT. The chain recombines TRBV19 with TRBJ1-5; 10 bases align to TRBD1. From germline, CDR1 is LNHDA and CDR2 SQIVND (reference sequence). Trimming took 5 bases from V and 0 from J; bases not matched to a gene: 13. The CDR3 is 19 amino acids.

The genes are TRBV30 and TRBJ2-7, with a tentative D call TRBD1 (6 bases). This CDR3 has 13 amino acids. V shed 0 bases and J shed 2 bases, with 8 bases lying between them. Germline CDR1 reads GTSNPN; CDR2 reads SVGIG (reference sequence). CDR3 DNA sequence: TGTGCCTGGAGTGTACAGGGCCCCTACGAGCAGTACGTC. Amino acid sequence: CAWSVQGPYEQYV.

The V and J genes are TRBV5-1 and TRBJ2-3, with D tentatively TRBD2 (5 bases). Germline CDR1 is SGHRS and CDR2 is YFSETQ. CDR3 length equals 14 residues. V lost 6 bases and J 4 bases, leaving 15 bases between the germline ends. The CDR3 protein is CASNMRAGADTQYF. The CDR3 region has the DNA TGCGCCAGCAATATGAGGGCGGGTGCAGATACGCAGTATTTT.

The rearrangement links TRBV12-1 to TRBJ1-2. TRBV12-1 is assigned pseudogene status. CDR3 length: 15 amino acids. This CDR3 is CASSFDEAAGYGYTF. Here the CDR3 DNA reads TGTGCCAGCAGCTTTGACGAAGCAGCGGGTTATGGCTACACCTTC.

Ten or more counts support this clone. The chain uses TRBV3-1 (or the pseudogene TRBV3-2) and TRBJ2-3; no clear D gene. The V gene's germline CDR1 is LGHDT and CDR2 YNNKEL (reference sequence). This CDR3 has 15 amino acids. V dropped 2 bases and J dropped 3 bases, with 12 bases sitting between them. CDR3 sequence: CASSQLHRATDTQYF. As DNA, the CDR3 is TGTGCCAGCAGCCAACTCCACCGCGCTACAGATACGCAGTATTTT.

Only one count was recorded for this clone. The chain joins TRBV19 to TRBJ2-5; D might be TRBD1 (6 bases). CDR3 length: 14 residues. Germline CDR1 is LNHDA and CDR2 is SQIVND (reference sequence). The germline V and J ends were trimmed by 3 bases and 5 bases, with 13 bases remaining between them. The CDR3 reads CASSIRVQGETQYF. Here the CDR3 DNA reads TGTGCCAGTAGTATCCGGGTTCAGGGGGAGACCCAGTACTTC.

This clone was recorded once. This rearrangement joins TRBV19 to TRBJ1-2; D is uncertain. Germline V CDR1 and CDR2: LNHDA, SQIVND (reference sequence). Trimming pared 5 bases from V and 7 bases from J, leaving 11 bases between. CDR3 size: 12 residues. The CDR3 coding sequence is TGTGCCAGTAGTCCCTCGGGTGGTGGCTACACCTTC. Protein product: CASSPSGGGYTF.

In its sample, this clone was seen once. The chain joins TRBV7-9 to TRBJ1-2, with 8 bases aligning to TRBD1. The V and J ends lost 10 bases and 3 bases, in that order; junction bases with no gene match: 10. Germline lookup yields CDR1 SEHNR and CDR2 FQNEAQ (reference sequence). The CDR3 consists of 14 residues. The CDR3 DNA reads as TGTGCCACAAATGAACAGGGGGTCTACTATGGCTACACCTTC. Its protein product is CATNEQGVYYGYTF.

In its sample, this clone was seen once. This chain links TRBV4-1 with TRBJ1-5; D is possibly TRBD1 (5 bases). The CDR3 is 16 residues long. From germline, CDR1 is MGHRA and CDR2 YSYEKL. Trimming stripped 4 bases from V and 5 bases from J, with 18 bases between. CDR3 sequence: CASSPVTGLPHQPQHF. In DNA form, the CDR3 reads TGCGCCAGCAGCCCAGTTACGGGACTCCCCCATCAGCCCCAGCATTTT.

J is TRBJ2-2 and V is TRBV5-6, with 9 bases lining up with TRBD2. V shed 7 bases, J shed 6 bases, and the junction held 10 bases outside the gene matches. There are 15 residues in the CDR3. CDR1 and CDR2 from the germline V gene are SGHDT and YYEEEE. CDR3 coding DNA: TGTGCCAGCGGATTTACCGGGACTAGCCCCGGGGAGCTGTTTTTT. This encodes CASGFTGTSPGELFF. Combining the CDR3 with reference TRBV5-6 and TRBJ2-2 gives the whole variable domain DAGVTQSPTHLIKTRGQQVTLRCSPKSGHDTVSWYQQALGQGPQFIFQYYEEEERQRGNFPDRFSGHQFPNYSSELNVNALLLGDSALYLCASGFTGTSPGELFFGEGSRLTVL.

The chain links TRBV5-1 to TRBJ2-6; D possibly corresponds to TRBD2 (5 bases). There are 15 residues in the CDR3. V lost 4 bases and J 2 bases, leaving 10 bases between the germline ends. Germline V lookup: CDR1 SGHRS, CDR2 YFSETQ. CDR3 protein: CASSRPGTGANVLTF. DNA for the CDR3: TGCGCCAGCAGCCGGCCGGGGACTGGGGCCAACGTCCTGACTTTC.

This chain connects TRBV5-1 to TRBJ1-1; possibly TRBD1 for D (6 bases). The germline V gene has CDR1 SGHRS and CDR2 YFSETQ. V was cut by 4 bases and J by 5 bases, with 9 bases left in between. The CDR3 runs to 12 residues. CDR3 in DNA: TGCGCCAGCAGCCGTGGACAGACTGAAGCTTTCTTT. Its protein product is CASSRGQTEAFF. Filled out from reference TRBV5-1 and TRBJ1-1, the complete variable domain reads KAGVTQTPRYLIKTRGQQVTLSCSPISGHRSVSWYQQTPGQGLQFLFEYFSETQRNKGNFPGRFSGRQFSNSRSEMNVSTLELGDSALYLCASSRGQTEAFFGQGTRLTVV.

The chain has TRBV25-1 and TRBJ2-6, with 8 positions matching TRBD1. CDR1 and CDR2 from the germline V gene are MGHDK and SYGVNS. The CDR3 extends over 15 amino acids. V lost 2 bases to trimming and J lost 7 bases; unmatched junction nucleotides: 4. Here the CDR3 reads CASSEQGAGANVLTF. In nucleotides, the CDR3 is TGTGCCAGCAGTGAACAGGGGGCGGGTGCCAACGTCCTGACTTTC. Full variable domain (outside the CDR3, taken from reference TRBV25-1 and TRBJ2-6): EADIYQTPRYLVIGTGKKITLECSQTMGHDKMYWYQQDPGMELHLIHYSYGVNSTEKGDLSSESTVSRIRTEHFPLTLESARPSHTSQYLCASSEQGAGANVLTFGAGSRLTVL.

This clone was observed a few times. This CDR3 is also generated by other DNA sequences in the sample. The V and J genes are TRBV30 and TRBJ1-1; unclear D gene. Germline CDR1 is GTSNPN and CDR2 is SVGIG (reference sequence). The V end was cut by 0 bases, the J end by 5 bases, with 7 bases between. The CDR3 runs to 12 residues. The CDR3 nucleotides read TGTGCCTGGAGTGTAGCGGGAACTGAAGCTTTCTTT. This codes for CAWSVAGTEAFF.

This rearrangement joins TRBV6-5 to TRBJ1-2; 8 nucleotides align to TRBD1. With 7 bases clipped from V and 7 bases from J, the junction kept 11 bases outside the gene matches. Looked up from germline, CDR1 is MNHEY and CDR2 is SVGAGI. The CDR3 consists of 14 residues. The CDR3 DNA is TGTGCCAGCACCCTACCGCTCGACAGGGGTGGCTACACCTTC. Translation gives CASTLPLDRGGYTF.

In this sample, this clone turned up once. This chain joins TRBV7-8 and TRBJ1-6; 7 bases line up with TRBD1. V lost 0 bases, J lost 11 bases, and 4 bases stayed unmatched. The CDR3 has 14 residues. The V gene's germline CDR1 is SGHVS and CDR2 FQNEAQ. CDR3: CASSLAGTVTPLHF. CDR3 coding DNA: TGTGCCAGCAGCTTAGCCGGGACAGTTACACCCCTCCACTTT.

The count of this clone is one. The J gene is TRBJ1-5, the V gene TRBV2; D possibly corresponds to TRBD1 (6 bases). Germline V gene lookup returns CDR1 SNHLY and CDR2 FYNNEI. This CDR3 comprises 14 residues. V dropped 3 bases and J dropped 6 bases, with 12 bases sitting between them. CDR3 residues: CASSDRGGTQPQHF. The DNA for the CDR3 is TGTGCCAGCAGTGACCGAGGGGGAACTCAGCCCCAGCATTTT.

The count of this clone is one. The J gene is TRBJ1-1, the V gene TRBV20-1; unclear D gene. Trimming removed 2 bases at V and 7 bases at J, with 8 bases between. Germline CDR1 DFQATT, CDR2 SNEGSKA (reference sequence). This CDR3 region has 11 residues. Here the CDR3 DNA reads TGCAGTGCTAGAAATGCGGGTGAAGCTTTCTTT. Translated, it gives CSARNAGEAFF.